This T cell receptor (beta chain) was sequenced during a study of T cells in tuberculosis. Sequencing of TCR-alpha and TCR-beta chains was unpaired. Generated by immunoSEQ multiplex PCR, the TCRdb table keeps only in-frame clones and is missing some. The sample records nearly 60,000 clones, nearly 90% being singletons. After thawing and overnight rest, PBMC were stained with GMM-loaded CD1B tetramer, viability dye and anti-CD3 for sorting. The lipid loaded on the CD1B tetramers was C32 glucose monomycolate from Rhodococcus equi. Tetramer-negative cells, roughly 100,000 per donor, were also sorted. Germline loops: CDR1 SGHVS, CDR2 FNYEAQ. The CDR3 covers 13 residues. Trimming took 4 bases from V and 1 from J, leaving 7 bases between them.

This receptor was identified in an adult woman with latent tuberculosis. The specimen was CD1b-GMM tetramer-negative cells sorted from PBMCs. The chain joins TRBV7-6 to TRBJ2-5; D uncertain. For the CDR3, the DNA is TGTGCCAGCAGCTCCAGACTCCAAGAGACCCAGTACTTC. Its protein product is CASSSRLQETQYF.